This T cell receptor beta chain was identified during a study of identical twins listed by TCRdb under 2016. Regarding the study in general: The study deep-sequenced TCR alpha and beta repertoires from monozygotic twins, unrelated adults of various ages and cord blood to test whether fetal clonotypes persist. To rule out contamination, replicate twin experiments were performed at different times with different library preparation protocols.

Counted from cysteine to phenylalanine, this CDR3 has 15 amino acids. The entry retains the CDR3 DNA only, 45 bases that are in frame from base 1. Reading the germline V gene gives CDR1 SGHNT and CDR2 YENEEA. Ends trimmed: V by 5 bases, J by 0 bases; bases unmatched to a gene: 6. Overall results and qualifications from the work: In beta out-of-frame sequences, excess twin sharing was weaker, because having fewer shared sequences lowered the signal-to-noise ratio. Because the same donors could not be followed over many years, the conclusions depended on cross-sectional statistical analysis. Invariant T cells such as MAIT and iNKT could partly confound zero-insertion analyses, although diverse VJ usage argued against such confounding for most clonotypes. Abundant cord blood beta clonotypes carried fewer insertions; young adult naive repertoires showed a weaker similar trend, while memory repertoires showed none. Compared with coincidental sharing between unrelated individuals, out-of-frame TCR alpha sequences shared between twins showed an excess of sequences with low generation probability. In monozygotic twins, out-of-frame TCR alpha sharing was systematically underestimated by recombination models, although the models agreed with sharing between unrelated individuals.

The protocol used for the library was 5' RACE. The sequencer listed for this sample is Illumina HiSeq 2000. Template switching added a universal primer binding site, and the final cDNA carried a unique molecular identifier that allowed TCR cDNA molecules to be counted accurately. First-strand cDNA for TCR alpha and beta chains was synthesized from specific primers in the conserved constant-segment region. To control for contamination, every cDNA library was double barcoded, receiving both a SMART-Mk sample barcode and Illumina barcodes. TruSeq adapter sequences and Illumina sample barcodes were added in two successive PCR steps. The Illumina HiSeq platform was used with custom primers to sequence TCR alpha and beta cDNA libraries. The original methods were these. Raw reads were processed with MiGEC to extract unique molecular identifiers, and MiXCR was used to determine CDR3 positions. Recombination models were inferred per individual with the repgenHMM and IGoR tools using an EM algorithm. The analysis of shared clonotypes was done with the tcR package in R, with sharing normalized by the product of cloneset sizes. Out-of-frame nonproductive sequences were analyzed to study raw recombination free of thymic and clonal selection effects. TCRdb reworked the public reads: Q25 trimming with fastp, MiXCR clone assembly, productive beta chains retained. Rows merge per CDR3 protein into single entries with the most common DNA and genes. The authors' filters were not applied to this entry. The sample yields around 100,000 distinct CDR3 sequences; around 5.5% were counted once. Approximately 12% of the sample is in the top ten clones.

All donors were healthy Caucasians. Miltenyi CD45RO+ enrichment and human naive T-cell isolation kits were used to isolate memory (CD45RO+) and naive T cells from PBMC. This clonotype was counted ten times or more. The specificity of this receptor is unknown. No much larger clone exists at a distance of one base, and base qualities are not known. Sequenced: memory T cells sorted from blood. In the paper's terms, the cell subset or site label means: CD45RO+ enriched T cells. The receptor was isolated from a woman aged 45-60 years in good health. The V and J segments used are TRBV11-3 and TRBJ1-2, and TRBD1 aligns with 7 junction nucleotides. The CDR3 is CASSQWDSPNYGYTF. DNA sequence: TGTGCCAGCAGCCAATGGGACAGCCCTAACTATGGCTACACCTTC. With the rest looked up from the reference TRBV11-3 and TRBJ1-2 genes rather than sequenced, the full variable domain is EAGVVQSPRYKIIEKKQPVAFWCNPISGHNTLYWYLQNLGQGPELLIRYENEEAVDDSQLPKDRFSAERLKGVDSTLKIQPAELGDSAVYLCASSQWDSPNYGYTFGSGTRLTVV.